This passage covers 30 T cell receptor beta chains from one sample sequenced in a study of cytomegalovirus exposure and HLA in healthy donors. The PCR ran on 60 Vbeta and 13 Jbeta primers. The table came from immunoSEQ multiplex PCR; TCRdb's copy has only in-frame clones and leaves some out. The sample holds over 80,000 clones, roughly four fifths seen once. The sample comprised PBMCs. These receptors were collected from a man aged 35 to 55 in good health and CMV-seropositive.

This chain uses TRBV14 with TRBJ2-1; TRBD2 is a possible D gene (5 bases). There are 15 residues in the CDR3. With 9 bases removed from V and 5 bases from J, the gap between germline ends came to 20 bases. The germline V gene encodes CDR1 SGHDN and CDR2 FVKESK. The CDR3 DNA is TGTGCCAGTTCGGCGCCTGGGCGGGCCGACAATGAGCAGTTCTTC. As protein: CASSAPGRADNEQFF.

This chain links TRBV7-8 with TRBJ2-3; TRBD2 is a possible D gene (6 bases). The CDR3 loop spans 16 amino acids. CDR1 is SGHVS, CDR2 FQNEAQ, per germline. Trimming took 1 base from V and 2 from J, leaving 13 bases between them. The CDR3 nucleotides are TGTGCCAGCAGCTTAGGGGGGTTAGCGGCCACAGATACGCAGTATTTT. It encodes CASSLGGLAATDTQYF. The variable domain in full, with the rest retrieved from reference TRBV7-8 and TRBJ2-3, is GAGVSQSPRYKVAKRGQDVALRCDPISGHVSLFWYQQALGQGPEFLTYFQNEAQLDKSGLPSDRFFAERPEGSVSTLKIQRTQQEDSAVYLCASSLGGLAATDTQYFGPGTRLTVL.

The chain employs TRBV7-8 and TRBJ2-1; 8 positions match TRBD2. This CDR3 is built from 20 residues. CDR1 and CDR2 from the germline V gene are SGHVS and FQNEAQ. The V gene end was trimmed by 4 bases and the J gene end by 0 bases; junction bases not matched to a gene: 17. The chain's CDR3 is CASSSLTPSALAGSYNEQFF. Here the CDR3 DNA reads TGTGCCAGCAGCTCCCTCACCCCCTCCGCTCTAGCGGGCTCCTACAATGAGCAGTTCTTC.

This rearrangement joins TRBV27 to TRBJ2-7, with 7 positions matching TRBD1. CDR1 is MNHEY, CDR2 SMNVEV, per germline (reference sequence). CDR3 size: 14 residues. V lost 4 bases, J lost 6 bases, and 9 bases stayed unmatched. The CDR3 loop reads CASSSRDSKSEQYF. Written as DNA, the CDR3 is TGTGCCAGCAGTTCCCGGGACAGTAAATCCGAGCAGTACTTC.

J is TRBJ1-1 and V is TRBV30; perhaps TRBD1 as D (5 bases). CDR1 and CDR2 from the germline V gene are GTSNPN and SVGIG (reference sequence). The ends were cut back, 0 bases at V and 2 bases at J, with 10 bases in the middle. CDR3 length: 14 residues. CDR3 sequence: CAWSVFRGNTEAFF. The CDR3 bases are TGTGCCTGGAGTGTCTTTAGGGGAAACACTGAAGCTTTCTTT.

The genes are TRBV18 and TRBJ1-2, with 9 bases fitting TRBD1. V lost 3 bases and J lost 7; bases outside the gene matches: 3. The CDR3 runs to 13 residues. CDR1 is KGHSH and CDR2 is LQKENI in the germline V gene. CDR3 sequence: CASSPDRGAGYTF. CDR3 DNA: TGTGCCAGCTCACCGGACAGGGGTGCTGGCTACACCTTC. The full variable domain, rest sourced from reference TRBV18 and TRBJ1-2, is NAGVMQNPRHLVRRRGQEARLRCSPMKGHSHVYWYRQLPEEGLKFMVYLQKENIIDESGMPKERFSAEFPKEGPSILRIQQVVRGDSAAYFCASSPDRGAGYTFGSGTRLTVV.

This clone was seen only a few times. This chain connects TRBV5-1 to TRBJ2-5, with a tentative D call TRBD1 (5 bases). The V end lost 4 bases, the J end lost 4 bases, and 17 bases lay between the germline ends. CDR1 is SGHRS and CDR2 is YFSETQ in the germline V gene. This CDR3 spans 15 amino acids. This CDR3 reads CASSPQGSWGETQYF. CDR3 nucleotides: TGCGCCAGCAGCCCCCAGGGATCTTGGGGAGAGACCCAGTACTTC. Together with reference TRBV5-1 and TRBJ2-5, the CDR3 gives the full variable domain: KAGVTQTPRYLIKTRGQQVTLSCSPISGHRSVSWYQQTPGQGLQFLFEYFSETQRNKGNFPGRFSGRQFSNSRSEMNVSTLELGDSALYLCASSPQGSWGETQYFGPGTRLLVL.

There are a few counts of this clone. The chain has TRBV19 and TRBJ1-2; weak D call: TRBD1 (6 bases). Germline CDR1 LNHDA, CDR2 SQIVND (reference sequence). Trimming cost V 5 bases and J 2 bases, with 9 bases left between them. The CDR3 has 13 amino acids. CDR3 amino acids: CASSSGVNYGYTF. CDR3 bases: TGTGCCAGTAGTTCAGGGGTCAACTATGGCTACACCTTC.

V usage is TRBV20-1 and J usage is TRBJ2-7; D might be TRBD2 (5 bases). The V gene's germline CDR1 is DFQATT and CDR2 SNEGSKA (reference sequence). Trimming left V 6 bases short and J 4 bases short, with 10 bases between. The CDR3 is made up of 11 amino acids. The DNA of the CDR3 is TGCAGTGCCAGCCGGGGATACGAGCAGTACTTC. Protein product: CSASRGYEQYF.

CDR3 in amino acids: CASSLGTGVTYGYTF. In DNA, the CDR3 is TGTGCCAGCAGTTTAGGGACAGGGGTAACATATGGCTACACCTTC. The J gene is TRBJ1-2, the V gene TRBV27, with 10 bases lining up with TRBD1. Trimming took 2 bases from V and 5 from J; bases not matched to a gene: 5. Germline CDR1 is MNHEY and CDR2 is SMNVEV (reference sequence). The CDR3 sequence is 15 residues long.

Written as DNA, the CDR3 is TGTGCCAGCAGACGACAGGCGACCTACGAGCAGTACTTC. This gives the protein CASRRQATYEQYF. This chain uses TRBV7-9 with TRBJ2-7, with D tentatively TRBD1 (6 bases). Trimming shortened V by 6 bases and J by 2 bases, and 11 bases separated the two germline ends. Looked up from germline, CDR1 is SEHNR and CDR2 is FQNEAQ (reference sequence). The length of the CDR3 is 13 residues. The full variable domain, with the rest looked up from reference TRBV7-9 and TRBJ2-7, is DTGVSQNPRHKITKRGQNVTFRCDPISEHNRLYWYRQTLGQGPEFLTYFQNEAQLEKSRLLSDRFSAERPKGSFSTLEIQRTEQGDSAMYLCASRRQATYEQYFGPGTRLTVT.

The chain's CDR3 is CASSSETGRNSPLHF. Written as DNA, the CDR3 is TGTGCCAGCAGCTCAGAGACAGGGCGCAATTCACCCCTCCACTTT. The chain couples TRBV5-5 to TRBJ1-6, with 7 bases fitting TRBD1. In germline, CDR1 is SGHKS, CDR2 YYEKEE (reference sequence). The CDR3 totals 15 residues. V shed 3 bases, J shed 7 bases, and the junction held 7 bases outside the gene matches.

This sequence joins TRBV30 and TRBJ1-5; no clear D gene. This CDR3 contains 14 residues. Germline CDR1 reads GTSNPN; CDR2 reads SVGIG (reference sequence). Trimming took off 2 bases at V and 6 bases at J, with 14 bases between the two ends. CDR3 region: CAWSSVGGSQPQHF. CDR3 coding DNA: TGTGCCTGGAGTTCGGTAGGTGGGAGTCAGCCCCAGCATTTT.

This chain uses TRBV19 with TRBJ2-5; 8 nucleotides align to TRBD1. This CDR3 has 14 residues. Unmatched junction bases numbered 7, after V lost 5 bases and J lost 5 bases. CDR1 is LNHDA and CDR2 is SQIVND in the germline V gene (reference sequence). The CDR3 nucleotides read TGTGCCAGTAGTTCTAGACAGGGGTCCGAGACCCAGTACTTC. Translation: CASSSRQGSETQYF.

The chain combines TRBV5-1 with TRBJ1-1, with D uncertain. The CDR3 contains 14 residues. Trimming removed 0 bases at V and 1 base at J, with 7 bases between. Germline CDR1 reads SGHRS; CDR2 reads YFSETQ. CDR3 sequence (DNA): TGCGCCAGCAGCTTGGTGACGGGGAACACTGAAGCTTTCTTT. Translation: CASSLVTGNTEAFF.

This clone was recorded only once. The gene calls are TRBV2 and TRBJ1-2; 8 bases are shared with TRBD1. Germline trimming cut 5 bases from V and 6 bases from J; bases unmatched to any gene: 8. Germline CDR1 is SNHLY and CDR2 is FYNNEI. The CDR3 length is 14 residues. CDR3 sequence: CASSLPTGAHGYTF. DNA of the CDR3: TGTGCCAGCAGTTTGCCGACAGGGGCCCATGGCTACACCTTC.

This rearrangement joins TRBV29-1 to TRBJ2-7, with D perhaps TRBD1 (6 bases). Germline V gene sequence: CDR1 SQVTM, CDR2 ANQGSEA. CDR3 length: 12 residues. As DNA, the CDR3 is TGCAGTTACAGGGACATCTACTACGAGCAGTACTTC. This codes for CSYRDIYYEQYF.

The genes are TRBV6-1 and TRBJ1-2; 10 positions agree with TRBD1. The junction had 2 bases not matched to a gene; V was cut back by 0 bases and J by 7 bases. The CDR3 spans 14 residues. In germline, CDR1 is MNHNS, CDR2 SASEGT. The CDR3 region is CASSEAGTGVGYTF. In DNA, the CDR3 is TGTGCCAGCAGTGAAGCAGGGACAGGGGTTGGCTACACCTTC.

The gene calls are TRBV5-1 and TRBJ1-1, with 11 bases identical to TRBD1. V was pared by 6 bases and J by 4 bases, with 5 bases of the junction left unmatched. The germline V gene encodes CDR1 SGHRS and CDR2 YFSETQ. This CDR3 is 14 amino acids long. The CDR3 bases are TGCGCCAGCACCCCGGGACAGGGGGGCACTGAAGCTTTCTTT. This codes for CASTPGQGGTEAFF.

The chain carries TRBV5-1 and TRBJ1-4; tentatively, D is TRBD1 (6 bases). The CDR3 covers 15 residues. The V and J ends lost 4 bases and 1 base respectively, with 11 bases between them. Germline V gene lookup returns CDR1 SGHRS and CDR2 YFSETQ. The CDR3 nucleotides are TGCGCCAGCAGCCAAATGACAGGAACTAATGAAAAACTGTTTTTT. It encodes CASSQMTGTNEKLFF.

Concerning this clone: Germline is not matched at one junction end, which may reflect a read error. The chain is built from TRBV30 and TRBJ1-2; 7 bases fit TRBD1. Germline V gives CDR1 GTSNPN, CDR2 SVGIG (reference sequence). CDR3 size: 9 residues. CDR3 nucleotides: TGTGCCTGGAGAGTGGACAGGATCTTC. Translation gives CAWRVDRIF. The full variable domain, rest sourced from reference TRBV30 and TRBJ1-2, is SQTIHQWPATLVQPVGSPLSLECTVEGTSNPNLYWYRQAAGRGLQLLFYSVGIGQISSEVPQNLSASRPQDRQFILSSKKLLLSDSGFYLCAWRVDRIFGSGTRLTVV.

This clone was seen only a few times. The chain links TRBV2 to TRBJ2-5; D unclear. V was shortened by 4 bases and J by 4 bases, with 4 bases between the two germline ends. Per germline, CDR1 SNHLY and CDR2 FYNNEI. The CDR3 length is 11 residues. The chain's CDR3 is CASSAGETQYF. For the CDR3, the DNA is TGTGCCAGCAGTGCAGGAGAGACCCAGTACTTC.

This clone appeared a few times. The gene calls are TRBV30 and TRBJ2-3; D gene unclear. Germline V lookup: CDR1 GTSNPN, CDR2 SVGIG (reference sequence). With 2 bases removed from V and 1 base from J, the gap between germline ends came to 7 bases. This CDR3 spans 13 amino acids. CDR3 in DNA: TGTGCCTGGAGTTCAAGCGGCACAGATACGCAGTATTTT. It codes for CAWSSSGTDTQYF.

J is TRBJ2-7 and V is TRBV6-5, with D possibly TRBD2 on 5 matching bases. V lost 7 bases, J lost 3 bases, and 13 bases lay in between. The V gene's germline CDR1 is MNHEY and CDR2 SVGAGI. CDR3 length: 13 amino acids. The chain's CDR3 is CASTDRTGYEQYF. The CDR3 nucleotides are TGTGCCAGCACCGATAGGACTGGCTACGAGCAGTACTTC.

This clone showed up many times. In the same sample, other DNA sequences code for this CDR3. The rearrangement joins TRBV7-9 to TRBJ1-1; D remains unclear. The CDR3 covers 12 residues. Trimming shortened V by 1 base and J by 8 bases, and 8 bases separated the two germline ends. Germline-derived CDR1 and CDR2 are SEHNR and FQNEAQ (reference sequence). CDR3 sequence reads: CASSLVSVEAFF. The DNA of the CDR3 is TGTGCCAGCAGCTTAGTTTCGGTAGAAGCTTTCTTT.

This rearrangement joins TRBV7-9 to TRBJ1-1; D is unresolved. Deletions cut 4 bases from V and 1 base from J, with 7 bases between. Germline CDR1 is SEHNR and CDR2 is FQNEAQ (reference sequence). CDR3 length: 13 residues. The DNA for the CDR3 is TGTGCCAGCAGCTCCCCGGGGAACACTGAAGCTTTCTTT. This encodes CASSSPGNTEAFF.

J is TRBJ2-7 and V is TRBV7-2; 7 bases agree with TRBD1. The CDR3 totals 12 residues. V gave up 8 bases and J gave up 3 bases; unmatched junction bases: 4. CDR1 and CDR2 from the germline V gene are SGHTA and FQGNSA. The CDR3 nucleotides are TGTGCCAGCCGCAGGGGGAACTACGAGCAGTACTTC. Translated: CASRRGNYEQYF.

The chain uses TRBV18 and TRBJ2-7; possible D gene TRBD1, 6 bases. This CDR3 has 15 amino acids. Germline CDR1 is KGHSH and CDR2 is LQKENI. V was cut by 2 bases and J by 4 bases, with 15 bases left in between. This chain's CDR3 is CASSPYRDTQYEQYF. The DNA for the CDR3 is TGTGCCAGCTCACCATACCGGGACACTCAGTACGAGCAGTACTTC. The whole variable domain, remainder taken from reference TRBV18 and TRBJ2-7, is NAGVMQNPRHLVRRRGQEARLRCSPMKGHSHVYWYRQLPEEGLKFMVYLQKENIIDESGMPKERFSAEFPKEGPSILRIQQVVRGDSAAYFCASSPYRDTQYEQYFGPGTRLTVT.

DNA of the CDR3: TGTGCCTGGAAAGGGGTCGGCTATGGCTACACCTTC. Its translation is CAWKGVGYGYTF. The chain is built from TRBV30 and TRBJ1-2; D is perhaps TRBD1 (5 bases). Germline CDR1 is GTSNPN and CDR2 is SVGIG (reference sequence). V lost 4 bases and J lost 4, with 10 bases in between. The CDR3 runs to 12 residues.

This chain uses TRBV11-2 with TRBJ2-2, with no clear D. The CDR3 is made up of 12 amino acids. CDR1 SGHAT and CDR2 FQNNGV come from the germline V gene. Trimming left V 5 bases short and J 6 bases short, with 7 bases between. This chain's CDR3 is CASSLVAGELFF. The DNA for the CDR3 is TGTGCCAGCAGCCTAGTAGCCGGGGAGCTGTTTTTT.